This TCR beta chain was sequenced in a study of tumor-infiltrating lymphocytes in primary liver carcinoma. Study-level background: Samples yielded about 3.5 to 7.5 million productive TCRbeta reads, similar across tissue types. Study outcomes and limitations: Significantly larger top-250-clone fractions were found in tumors than in blood (p = 0.039).

Production of TCR beta cDNA used around 500 ng total RNA together with a constant-region primer. A slightly modified ARM-PCR protocol with three nested multiplex PCR rounds produced these TCR beta libraries. In the first two PCR rounds, TRBV1-TRBV30 forward primers were paired with a C-beta reverse primer, and each round lasted roughly 9 cycles. One entry per CDR3 protein, called by TCRdb with MiXCR from the multiplex PCR reads. The sample shows approximately 120,000 distinct CDR3 sequences, around 60% of them seen only once. Taking about 17-32 mg of unsorted bulk tissue, the authors co-extracted RNA and DNA. Chronic HBV infection, which was untreated, was present in the patients. Every one of the tumor samples had a viable tumor cell content above 90%. Of note for this clonotype: The antigen is unknown.

This CDR3 contains 15 residues. The germline V gene encodes CDR1 GTSNPN and CDR2 SVGIG (reference sequence). The V gene lost 2 bases and the J gene lost 5 bases, with 18 bases spanning the gap. The chain has TRBV30 and TRBJ1-2, with unresolved D. The TCR was taken from a woman aged 55-69 years with primary liver carcinoma and hepatitis B virus infection. Sample: liver tumor tissue from sampling region 3. The sample's subset: tumor region T3, left-lateral pole. CDR3 sequence: CAWSPTPVGSYGYTF. The CDR3 bases are TGTGCCTGGAGTCCAACTCCCGTGGGTAGTTATGGCTACACCTTC.